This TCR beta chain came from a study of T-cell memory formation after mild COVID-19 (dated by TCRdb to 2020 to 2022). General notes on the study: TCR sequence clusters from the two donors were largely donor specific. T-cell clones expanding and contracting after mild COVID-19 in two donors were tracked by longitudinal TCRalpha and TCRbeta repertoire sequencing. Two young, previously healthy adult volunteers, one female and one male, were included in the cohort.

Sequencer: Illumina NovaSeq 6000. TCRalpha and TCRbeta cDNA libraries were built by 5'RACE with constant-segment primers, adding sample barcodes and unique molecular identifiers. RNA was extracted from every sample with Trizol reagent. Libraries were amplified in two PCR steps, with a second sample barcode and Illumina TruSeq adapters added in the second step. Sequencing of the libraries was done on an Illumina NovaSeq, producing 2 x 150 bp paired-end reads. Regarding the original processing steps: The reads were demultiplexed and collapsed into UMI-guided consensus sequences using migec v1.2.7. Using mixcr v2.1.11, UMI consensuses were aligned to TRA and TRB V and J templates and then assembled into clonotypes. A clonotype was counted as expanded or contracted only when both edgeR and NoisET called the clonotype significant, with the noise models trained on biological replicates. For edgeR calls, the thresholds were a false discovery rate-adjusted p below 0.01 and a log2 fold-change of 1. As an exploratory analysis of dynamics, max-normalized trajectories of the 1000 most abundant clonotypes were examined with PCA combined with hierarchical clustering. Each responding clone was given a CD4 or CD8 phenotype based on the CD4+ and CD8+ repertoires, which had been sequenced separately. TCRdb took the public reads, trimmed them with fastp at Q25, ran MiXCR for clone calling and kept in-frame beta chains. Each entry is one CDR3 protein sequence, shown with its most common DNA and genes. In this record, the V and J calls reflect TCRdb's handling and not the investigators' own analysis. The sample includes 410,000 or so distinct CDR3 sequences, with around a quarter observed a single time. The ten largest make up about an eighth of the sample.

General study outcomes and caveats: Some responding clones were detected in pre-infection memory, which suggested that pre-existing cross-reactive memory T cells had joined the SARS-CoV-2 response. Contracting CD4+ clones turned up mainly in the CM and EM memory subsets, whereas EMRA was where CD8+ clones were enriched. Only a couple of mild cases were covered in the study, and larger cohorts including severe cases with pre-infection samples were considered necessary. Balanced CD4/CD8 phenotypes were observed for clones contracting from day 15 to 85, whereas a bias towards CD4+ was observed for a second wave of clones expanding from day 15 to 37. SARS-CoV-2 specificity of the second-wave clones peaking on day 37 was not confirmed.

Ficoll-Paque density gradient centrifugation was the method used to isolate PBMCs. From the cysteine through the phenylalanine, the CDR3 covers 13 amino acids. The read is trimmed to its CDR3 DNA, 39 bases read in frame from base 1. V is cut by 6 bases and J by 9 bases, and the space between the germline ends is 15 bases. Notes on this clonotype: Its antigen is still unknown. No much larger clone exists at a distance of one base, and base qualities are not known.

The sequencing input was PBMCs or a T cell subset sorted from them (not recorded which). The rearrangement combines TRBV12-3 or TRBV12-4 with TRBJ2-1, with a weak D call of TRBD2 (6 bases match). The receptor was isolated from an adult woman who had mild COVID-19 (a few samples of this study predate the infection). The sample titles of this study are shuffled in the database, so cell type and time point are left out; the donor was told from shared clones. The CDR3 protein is CASSAAGNAEQFF. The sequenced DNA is TGTGCCAGCAGCGCCGCGGGGAATGCTGAGCAGTTCTTC.